This T cell receptor beta chain stems from a study of shared clonotypes between healthy human individuals. Study-wide context: Each donor's CD4 naive and CD4 memory cells filled three plates apiece, CD8 naive two, and CD8 memory one.

The assay was immunoSEQ multiplex PCR, and TCRdb's table has in-frame clones only and misses some. Of about 2 million clones in the sample, around 96% were seen once. Germline assignment: CDR1 MNHNY and CDR2 SVGAGI (reference sequence). The germline V and J ends were trimmed by 0 bases and 14 bases, with 17 bases remaining between them. CDR3 length equals 14 residues. As regards this clone: Its antigen is currently unknown.

Findings of the study overall: An expected dependence of interdonor clonotype sharing on sequencing depth was noted. Memory subsets had estimated richness that was generally smaller than that of naive subsets. For sorted subsets, rarefaction showed incomplete sequencing despite large depth.

Positively selected for CCR7, the CD45RO-negative cells used as naive CD8 cells excluded terminally differentiated effector memory CD45RA+ cells. V usage is TRBV6-6 and J usage is TRBJ2-1; D is undetermined. Sample: naive CD8+ T cells sorted from blood. The receptor was isolated from a man younger than 35 in good health. Here the CDR3 DNA reads TGTGCCAGCAGTTACTCTGAGGAAGGTGGGGAAAAGTTCTTC. It is translated as CASSYSEEGGEKFF.